This T cell receptor (beta chain) was obtained from a study of T cells in Graves' hyperthyroidism and ophthalmopathy. Broader study findings: Onset of ophthalmopathy came a median 6.5 months after the model predicted it.

The CDR3 sequence is 17 residues long. Germline lookup yields CDR1 MNHGY and CDR2 SVAAGI. Trimming shortened V by 7 bases and J by 0 bases, and 19 bases separated the two germline ends. Fresh peripheral blood, 9.5 to 10 ml of it, supplied the PBMCs. At least ten counts were recorded for this clonotype. What it recognizes is unknown. Using RNA transcripts as the source, TCR beta CDR3 regions were amplified. First-round RT-PCR with HTBI primers amplified the TCR CDR3 region. Each CDR3 protein is one row after TCRdb ran MiXCR on the multiplex PCR reads. The sample has hundreds of thousands of distinct CDR3 sequences; around 15% are singletons.

The J gene is TRBJ2-1, the V gene TRBV6-9; D perhaps matches TRBD1 (6 bases). Sequences were obtained from blood. The TCR comes from a woman aged 18-29 years with Graves' hyperthyroidism. The CDR3 coding sequence is TGTGCCAGCACCTGGGAGAACAGGGCTAGCTCCTACAATGAGCAGTTCTTC. This gives the protein CASTWENRASSYNEQFF.